One and the same sample provided the 22 T cell receptor beta chains below, sequenced in a study of T cell clones after liver transplantation. Data came from immunoSEQ multiplex PCR; TCRdb stores just in-frame clones and leaves some out. Of roughly 56,000 clones listed, approximately 71% are singletons. This specimen consisted of CD4+ T cells from blood, obtained 54 months after liver transplant. Every receptor here comes from a human patient who received a liver transplant. Some T cells may arise from the graft donor.

V and J are TRBV19 and TRBJ1-5; D possibly corresponds to TRBD1 (5 bases). Germline assignment: CDR1 LNHDA and CDR2 SQIVND (reference sequence). The ends were cut back, 1 base at V and 4 bases at J, with 11 bases in the middle. The CDR3 spans 15 residues. The CDR3 sequence is CASSIGGRQNQPQHF. The CDR3 DNA reads as TGTGCCAGTAGTATAGGGGGACGGCAGAATCAGCCCCAGCATTTT.

In regard to this clone: Additional DNA sequences in this sample encode the identical CDR3. J is TRBJ1-1 and V is TRBV7-2; D is uncertain. CDR1 is SGHTA, CDR2 FQGNSA, per germline. This CDR3 has 13 amino acids. Trimming cost V 5 bases and J 0 bases, with 7 bases left between them. The CDR3 protein is CASSLSLNTEAFF. DNA for the CDR3: TGTGCCAGCAGCCTAAGTCTGAACACTGAAGCTTTCTTT.

There are many counts of this clone. The chain carries TRBV6-1 and TRBJ1-5; D remains unclear. Germline V CDR1 and CDR2: MNHNS, SASEGT. Trimming shortened V by 2 bases and J by 2 bases, and 7 bases separated the two germline ends. The length of the CDR3 is 14 residues. The CDR3 sequence is CASSEMRGNQPQHF. The CDR3 DNA reads TGTGCCAGCAGTGAAATGAGGGGCAATCAGCCCCAGCATTTT.

This chain joins TRBV5-1 and TRBJ2-5; D is possibly TRBD2 (5 bases). The CDR3 runs to 15 residues. The germline gives CDR1 SGHRS, CDR2 YFSETQ. V dropped 3 bases and J dropped 2 bases, with 14 bases sitting between them. CDR3 in DNA: TGCGCCAGCAGCTCGTCTGTTGAGCGGCAAGAGACCCAGTACTTC. Encoded protein: CASSSSVERQETQYF.

This chain uses TRBV7-3 with TRBJ2-1; D is possibly TRBD2 (5 bases). Trimming removed 5 bases from V and 7 bases from J, with 12 bases in between. The CDR3 loop spans 13 amino acids. The V gene's germline CDR1 is SGHTA and CDR2 FQGTGA. CDR3 sequence (DNA): TGTGCCAGCAGCCCCGGGATTTCAAATGAGCAGTTCTTC. Translating it yields CASSPGISNEQFF.

J is TRBJ1-2 and V is TRBV7-2; D uncertain. CDR3 length: 18 amino acids. V was shortened by 2 bases and J by 5 bases, with 24 bases between the two germline ends. Looked up from germline, CDR1 is SGHTA and CDR2 is FQGNSA. The CDR3 loop is CASSLSAAGARVRYGYTF. In DNA, the CDR3 is TGTGCCAGCAGCTTAAGTGCGGCAGGCGCGAGGGTGAGGTATGGCTACACCTTC.

The chain combines TRBV5-5 with TRBJ1-6, with D maybe TRBD1 (6 bases). Germline V lookup: CDR1 SGHKS, CDR2 YYEKEE (reference sequence). The ends were cut back, 4 bases at V and 3 bases at J, with 14 bases in the middle. The CDR3 has 16 residues. The CDR3 loop reads CASSLRLQGYNSPLHF. As DNA, the CDR3 is TGTGCCAGCAGCCTACGTTTACAGGGCTATAATTCACCCCTCCACTTT. Full variable domain (rest looked up from reference TRBV5-5 and TRBJ1-6): DAGVTQSPTHLIKTRGQQVTLRCSPISGHKSVSWYQQVLGQGPQFIFQYYEKEERGRGNFPDRFSARQFPNYSSELNVNALLLGDSALYLCASSLRLQGYNSPLHFGNGTRLTVT.

This clone showed up just a few times. The V gene is TRBV7-2, the J gene TRBJ1-4; D possibly corresponds to TRBD1 (5 bases). The germline CDR1 and CDR2 sequences are SGHTA and FQGNSA. This CDR3 is 16 amino acids long. V lost 3 bases and J 0 bases, leaving 11 bases between the germline ends. CDR3 DNA: TGTGCCAGCAGCTTCAATGGACAAGCAACTAATGAAAAACTGTTTTTT. Protein sequence: CASSFNGQATNEKLFF.

This clone occurred a few times. The V call is TRBV5-6, the J call TRBJ2-2, with a tentative D call TRBD2 (6 bases). Per germline, CDR1 SGHDT and CDR2 YYEEEE. Trimming shortened V by 4 bases and J by 3 bases, and 13 bases separated the two germline ends. This CDR3 comprises 15 residues. CDR3 sequence: CASSIGLFDTGELFF. DNA of the CDR3: TGTGCCAGCAGCATCGGACTATTTGACACCGGGGAGCTGTTTTTT.

The rearrangement joins TRBV4-1 to TRBJ1-1; 7 positions match TRBD1. CDR1 is MGHRA, CDR2 YSYEKL, per germline. Trimming at V came to 2 bases and at J to 6 bases, leaving 9 bases not matched to a gene. The CDR3 has 15 amino acids. CDR3 sequence (DNA): TGCGCCAGCAGCCAAACGCCAGGGGGTGTTGCTGAAGCTTTCTTT. This sequence encodes CASSQTPGGVAEAFF.

This clone was picked up one time. V and J are TRBV10-2 and TRBJ1-4; 7 positions agree with TRBD1. Per germline, CDR1 WSHSY and CDR2 SAAADI. Trimming took 8 bases from V and 8 from J; bases not matched to a gene: 8. The CDR3 contains 13 residues. CDR3 residues: CASRTGAGEKLFF. For the CDR3, the DNA is TGCGCCAGCCGGACAGGAGCGGGGGAAAAACTGTTTTTT.

The chain combines TRBV28 with TRBJ2-5; D unclear. CDR1 MDHEN and CDR2 SYDVKM come from the germline V gene. The germline V and J ends were trimmed by 6 bases and 2 bases, with 13 bases remaining between them. This CDR3 is built from 14 residues. CDR3 region: CASSQPAIQETQYF. DNA of the CDR3: TGTGCCAGCAGCCAACCGGCAATTCAAGAGACCCAGTACTTC.

The chain employs TRBV11-1 and TRBJ2-3; the D gene is possibly TRBD2 (6 bases). The CDR3 is 15 amino acids. V was clipped by 3 bases and J by 2 bases, with 12 bases between them. Germline V gene data show CDR1 as SGHAT and CDR2 as FQDESV (reference sequence). CDR3 residues: CASSFQGGVTDTQYF. The DNA of the CDR3 is TGTGCCAGCAGCTTCCAGGGCGGGGTCACAGATACGCAGTATTTT.

The CDR3 loop is CASSRDRGGYNEQFF. CDR3 DNA sequence: TGTGCCAGCAGCCGTGACAGGGGAGGGTACAATGAGCAGTTCTTC. The V and J genes are TRBV11-2 and TRBJ2-1; TRBD1 is a possible D gene (8 bases). The CDR3 contains 15 residues. The germline V gene has CDR1 SGHAT and CDR2 FQNNGV. Deletions cut 5 bases from V and 4 bases from J, with 15 bases between.

The chain joins TRBV5-5 to TRBJ1-2; D remains unclear. CDR1 is SGHKS, CDR2 YYEKEE, per germline (reference sequence). The CDR3 sequence is 14 residues long. The V and J ends lost 1 base and 4 bases respectively, with 11 bases between them. The CDR3 region is CASSLLDGPYGYTF. The CDR3, as DNA: TGTGCCAGCAGCTTGTTGGACGGACCCTATGGCTACACCTTC. The complete variable domain, with remaining parts taken from reference TRBV5-5 and TRBJ1-2, reads DAGVTQSPTHLIKTRGQQVTLRCSPISGHKSVSWYQQVLGQGPQFIFQYYEKEERGRGNFPDRFSARQFPNYSSELNVNALLLGDSALYLCASSLLDGPYGYTFGSGTRLTVV.

This sequence joins TRBV19 and TRBJ1-5; no firm D call. CDR3 length: 13 amino acids. Trimming left V 5 bases short and J 4 bases short, with 9 bases between. CDR1 is LNHDA, CDR2 SQIVND, per germline (reference sequence). CDR3 bases: TGTGCCAGTAGTCAGGACGGTAATCAGCCCCAGCATTTT. Translation: CASSQDGNQPQHF.

This clone was counted only a few times. The chain employs TRBV6-1 and TRBJ1-3; D not certain. The CDR3 contains 10 residues. V dropped 8 bases and J dropped 5 bases, with 4 bases sitting between them. Germline V lookup: CDR1 MNHNS, CDR2 SASEGT. As DNA, the CDR3 is TGTGCCAGCGGGCGAAACACCATATATTTT. Its protein is CASGRNTIYF.

The J gene is TRBJ2-7, the V gene TRBV6-5; possibly TRBD2 for D (6 bases). Trimming shortened V by 8 bases and J by 0 bases, and 17 bases separated the two germline ends. Germline loops: CDR1 MNHEY, CDR2 SVGAGI. The CDR3 loop spans 15 amino acids. The CDR3: CASFGGAVNSYEQYF. In DNA, the CDR3 is TGTGCCAGCTTCGGAGGGGCGGTGAACTCCTACGAGCAGTACTTC.

The chain carries TRBV19 and TRBJ2-7; D gene ambiguous. V lost 3 bases, J lost 2 bases, and 8 bases lay in between. CDR3 length: 13 amino acids. Germline V CDR1 and CDR2: LNHDA, SQIVND (reference sequence). The CDR3 DNA follows: TGTGCCAGTAGTATGAACCAACCCTACGAGCAGTACTTC. It codes for CASSMNQPYEQYF.

V is TRBV19 and J is TRBJ2-7, with D tentatively TRBD1 (6 bases). Germline loops: CDR1 LNHDA, CDR2 SQIVND (reference sequence). The V gene lost 5 bases and the J gene lost 0 bases, with 11 bases spanning the gap. This CDR3 comprises 14 residues. CDR3: CASSRQASSYEQYF. The CDR3 DNA follows: TGTGCCAGTAGTCGACAGGCGAGCTCCTACGAGCAGTACTTC.

The chain links TRBV30 to TRBJ1-5; the match to TRBD1 covers 7 bases. The germline V gene has CDR1 GTSNPN and CDR2 SVGIG (reference sequence). Trimming cost V 4 bases and J 2 bases; bases outside gene matches: 5. This CDR3 spans 14 amino acids. The CDR3 region is CAWNGQDGNQPQHF. The CDR3 DNA follows: TGTGCCTGGAACGGACAGGATGGCAATCAGCCCCAGCATTTT.

The rearrangement uses TRBV7-2 and TRBJ1-5, with D maybe TRBD1 (5 bases). Germline V gives CDR1 SGHTA, CDR2 FQGNSA. V lost 0 bases and J lost 7, with 10 bases in between. There are 14 residues in the CDR3. In DNA form, the CDR3 reads TGTGCCAGCAGCTTAGCGTCAGGGAACCAGCCCCAGCATTTT. This gives the protein CASSLASGNQPQHF.